This TCR beta chain was sequenced during a study of CD4 and CD8 cells across lung adenocarcinoma regions. TCRdb analysed the PCR reads with MiXCR anew, one entry per CDR3 protein. Of more than 15,000 distinct CDR3 sequences listed, about 43% are singletons. The specimen was CD4+ T cells from the margin of a lung tumor. These receptors all stem from a male donor with lung adenocarcinoma. The CD4 and CD8 labels of this study may be unreliable.

This clonotype has at least ten counts. The gene calls are TRBV6-1 and TRBJ1-1; TRBD1 agrees at 9 bases. The CDR3 spans 11 residues. V lost 7 bases to trimming and J lost 7 bases; unmatched junction nucleotides: 1. Germline V lookup: CDR1 MNHNS, CDR2 SASEGT. CDR3 loop: CASNRGREAFF. In DNA form, the CDR3 reads TGTGCCAGCAACAGGGGGCGTGAAGCTTTCTTT.